Listed below are T cell receptor beta chains from one sample, sequenced in a study of regulatory T cells in long-lasting Graves disease. MiXCR, applied by TCRdb to the multiplex PCR reads, yields one record per CDR3 protein. The table lists a few hundred thousand distinct CDR3 sequences, about 15% of them singletons. The same specimen was also included in a second study, on T cells in Graves' hyperthyroidism and ophthalmopathy.

The specimen comprised peripheral blood mononuclear cells (PBMCs), sampled at new diagnosis, from a patient treated with antithyroid drugs. These receptors were obtained from a woman aged 45-65 years with Graves disease. The conserved cysteine and the conserved F or W are not part of the CDR3 here.

J: TRBJ1-2
V: TRBV29-1
length: 13
CDR3: SVDHGGEAHYGYT

J: TRBJ1-5
V: TRBV28
length: 12
CDR3: ASQGYYSNQPQH

J: TRBJ2-1
V: TRBV7-9
length: 14
CDR3: ASSFVAGGTNNEQF

J: TRBJ2-3
V: TRBV5-1
length: 15
CDR3: ASSGRMTGNSTDTQY

J: TRBJ1-3
V: TRBV7-9
length: 12
CDR3: ASSLATFGNTIY

J: TRBJ2-1
V: TRBV19
length: 12
CDR3: ASSIPSSYNEQF

J: TRBJ2-7
V: TRBV6-1
length: 15
CDR3: ASSQGLAGGGSYEQY

J: TRBJ2-5
V: TRBV5-5
length: 12
CDR3: ASRPAGGQETQY

J: TRBJ1-2
V: TRBV11-2
length: 11
CDR3: ASSQDDFYGYT

J: TRBJ2-3
V: TRBV3-1
length: 12
CDR3: ASSRRVSTDTQY

J: TRBJ2-5
V: TRBV12-3/TRBV12-4
length: 12
CDR3: AGRRTGGWETQY

J: TRBJ2-3
V: TRBV30
length: 15
CDR3: AWSVDPARRSTDTQY

J: TRBJ2-5
V: TRBV5-1
length: 13
CDR3: ASLPSGAPEETQY

J: TRBJ2-5
V: TRBV28
length: 10
CDR3: ASKAGQETQY